This T cell receptor beta chain came from a study of shared clonotypes between healthy human individuals. On this clone itself: Its antigen remains unidentified.

Points from the study as a whole: Memory subsets had estimated richness that was generally smaller than that of naive subsets.

CDR3 length: 14 amino acids. V lost 4 bases, J lost 2 bases, and 12 bases lay in between. Germline V lookup: CDR1 SGHRS, CDR2 YFSETQ. Several immunoSEQ plates held equal portions of the genomic DNA taken from each subset. The protocol was immunoSEQ multiplex PCR, while the TCRdb copy is restricted to in-frame clones and leaves out a portion. Of 70,000 to 95,000 clones listed, roughly three fifths are singletons. The sample was memory CD8+ T cells sorted from blood. As to subset: CD45RO+ cells pooled with CCR7-negative TemRA cells. This sequence was found in a man aged 25-45 years in good health. V gene TRBV5-1 combines with J gene TRBJ1-2; TRBD1 is a possible D gene (6 bases). The CDR3 loop is CASSPRTENYGYTF. CDR3 bases: TGCGCCAGCAGCCCGCGGACAGAGAACTATGGCTACACCTTC. The variable domain in full, completed from reference TRBV5-1 and TRBJ1-2, reads KAGVTQTPRYLIKTRGQQVTLSCSPISGHRSVSWYQQTPGQGLQFLFEYFSETQRNKGNFPGRFSGRQFSNSRSEMNVSTLELGDSALYLCASSPRTENYGYTFGSGTRLTVV.